The rows below give T cell receptor beta chains drawn from one sample of a study of blood T cell repertoires in COVID-19. Sequencing was performed with immunoSEQ multiplex PCR; in TCRdb, only in-frame clones are kept and a portion is missing. Altogether about 70,000 clones are present, 85% to 90% being singletons, with the ten largest covering approximately 2.9%. Sequencing was done on a sample of peripheral blood. The origin of the receptors is a man aged 45-60 years with acute or convalescent COVID-19. The conserved cysteine and the conserved F or W are not part of the CDR3 here. D genes are given only for firm matches. Clone size appears in some rows only: once, few, many, or a class for an expanded clone.

>once|TRBV12-5|TRBD2|TRBJ2-1
ASGSPTLAGV
>.|TRBV6-5|.|TRBJ2-2
ASSWLAGTGELF
>.|TRBV6-1|.|TRBJ2-1
ASSTDGSVYNEQF
>few|TRBV29-1|.|TRBJ2-3
SVAREAADTDTQY
>.|TRBV5-4|.|TRBJ1-3
ASFSSGNTIY
>.|TRBV7-6|TRBD1|TRBJ1-1
ASSKGGQGRNTEAF
>.|TRBV3-1/TRBV3-2|.|TRBJ1-1
ASSLRRESAEAF
>.|TRBV9|.|TRBJ1-2
ASSVGAGDGYT
>.|TRBV19|.|TRBJ2-2
ASSILTVANTGELF
>.|TRBV23-1|TRBD1|TRBJ2-3
AYGQAGTDTQY
>once|TRBV30|TRBD1|TRBJ1-2
AWGTGSYGYT
>.|TRBV11-3|.|TRBJ1-1
ASSLTENTEAF
>once|TRBV6-2/TRBV6-3|TRBD1|TRBJ2-6
ASSAPPGQGSSGANVLT
>.|TRBV29-1|TRBD1|TRBJ1-1
SAIRGLGTEAF
>.|TRBV6-5|.|TRBJ2-3
ASSYSGGRYTQY
>.|TRBV18|.|TRBJ2-7
ASSPILSEQY
>.|TRBV4-1|TRBD2|TRBJ2-1
ASSQVALADYNEQF
>.|TRBV5-1|.|TRBJ1-6
ASSLLQGNSPLH
>.|TRBV11-2|TRBD1|TRBJ1-1
ASSLARQGLVNTEAF
>.|TRBV7-8|TRBD1|TRBJ1-6
ASSRRTGGDNSPLH
>.|TRBV18|.|TRBJ1-1
ASSPQQGQNTEAF
>.|TRBV28|.|TRBJ1-4
ASSLDNRQILF
>.|TRBV3-1/TRBV3-2|TRBD2|TRBJ2-3
ATPAKRDTTDTQY
>.|TRBV4-3|.|TRBJ2-1
ASSQDRSPGNEQF
>.|TRBV6-2/TRBV6-3|.|TRBJ2-6
ASSYLGRHPGANVLT
>.|TRBV12-3/TRBV12-4|.|TRBJ1-1
ASSLNRATEAF
>.|TRBV5-1|TRBD2|TRBJ2-1
ASSLVVLAGAHEQF
>.|TRBV24-1|TRBD1|TRBJ2-2
ATSDYGTGDTGELF
>.|TRBV6-5|.|TRBJ1-2
ASSYSRGTGRGYT
>.|TRBV18|TRBD1|TRBJ1-5
ASSPTGDGNQPQH
>.|TRBV14|TRBD2|TRBJ2-7
ASSQAPAGGTYEQY
>once|TRBV15|.|TRBJ1-1
ATSREEDRKAF
>.|TRBV23-1|.|TRBJ2-2
ASSQPGHANTGELF
>.|TRBV27|.|TRBJ2-1
APRGAQDEQF
>once|TRBV6-5|.|TRBJ1-4
ASQGLDEKLF
>.|TRBV3-1/TRBV3-2|TRBD1|TRBJ1-5
ASSDQGGYQPQH
>.|TRBV10-3|.|TRBJ2-3
AIRHQGTDTQY
>.|TRBV7-8|.|TRBJ1-3
ASSHSGWGSGNTIY
>.|TRBV6-5|.|TRBJ2-5
ASRRASQETQY
>.|TRBV4-3|TRBD2|TRBJ2-7
ASSQFHRGGAARDYEQY
>few|TRBV6-5|.|TRBJ1-1
ASSYAYGGVGAEAF
>.|TRBV6-2/TRBV6-3|TRBD2|TRBJ2-3
ASSGGLAGATQY
>.|TRBV27|TRBD1|TRBJ2-5
ASGRTGRETQY
>.|TRBV7-7|.|TRBJ2-5
ASSLGAEETQY
>.|TRBV5-8|.|TRBJ1-1
ASSLEAGPEAF
>.|TRBV5-6|TRBD1|TRBJ1-4
ASSRQQGRNEKLF
>.|TRBV15|.|TRBJ1-4
ATSRDRGANEKLF